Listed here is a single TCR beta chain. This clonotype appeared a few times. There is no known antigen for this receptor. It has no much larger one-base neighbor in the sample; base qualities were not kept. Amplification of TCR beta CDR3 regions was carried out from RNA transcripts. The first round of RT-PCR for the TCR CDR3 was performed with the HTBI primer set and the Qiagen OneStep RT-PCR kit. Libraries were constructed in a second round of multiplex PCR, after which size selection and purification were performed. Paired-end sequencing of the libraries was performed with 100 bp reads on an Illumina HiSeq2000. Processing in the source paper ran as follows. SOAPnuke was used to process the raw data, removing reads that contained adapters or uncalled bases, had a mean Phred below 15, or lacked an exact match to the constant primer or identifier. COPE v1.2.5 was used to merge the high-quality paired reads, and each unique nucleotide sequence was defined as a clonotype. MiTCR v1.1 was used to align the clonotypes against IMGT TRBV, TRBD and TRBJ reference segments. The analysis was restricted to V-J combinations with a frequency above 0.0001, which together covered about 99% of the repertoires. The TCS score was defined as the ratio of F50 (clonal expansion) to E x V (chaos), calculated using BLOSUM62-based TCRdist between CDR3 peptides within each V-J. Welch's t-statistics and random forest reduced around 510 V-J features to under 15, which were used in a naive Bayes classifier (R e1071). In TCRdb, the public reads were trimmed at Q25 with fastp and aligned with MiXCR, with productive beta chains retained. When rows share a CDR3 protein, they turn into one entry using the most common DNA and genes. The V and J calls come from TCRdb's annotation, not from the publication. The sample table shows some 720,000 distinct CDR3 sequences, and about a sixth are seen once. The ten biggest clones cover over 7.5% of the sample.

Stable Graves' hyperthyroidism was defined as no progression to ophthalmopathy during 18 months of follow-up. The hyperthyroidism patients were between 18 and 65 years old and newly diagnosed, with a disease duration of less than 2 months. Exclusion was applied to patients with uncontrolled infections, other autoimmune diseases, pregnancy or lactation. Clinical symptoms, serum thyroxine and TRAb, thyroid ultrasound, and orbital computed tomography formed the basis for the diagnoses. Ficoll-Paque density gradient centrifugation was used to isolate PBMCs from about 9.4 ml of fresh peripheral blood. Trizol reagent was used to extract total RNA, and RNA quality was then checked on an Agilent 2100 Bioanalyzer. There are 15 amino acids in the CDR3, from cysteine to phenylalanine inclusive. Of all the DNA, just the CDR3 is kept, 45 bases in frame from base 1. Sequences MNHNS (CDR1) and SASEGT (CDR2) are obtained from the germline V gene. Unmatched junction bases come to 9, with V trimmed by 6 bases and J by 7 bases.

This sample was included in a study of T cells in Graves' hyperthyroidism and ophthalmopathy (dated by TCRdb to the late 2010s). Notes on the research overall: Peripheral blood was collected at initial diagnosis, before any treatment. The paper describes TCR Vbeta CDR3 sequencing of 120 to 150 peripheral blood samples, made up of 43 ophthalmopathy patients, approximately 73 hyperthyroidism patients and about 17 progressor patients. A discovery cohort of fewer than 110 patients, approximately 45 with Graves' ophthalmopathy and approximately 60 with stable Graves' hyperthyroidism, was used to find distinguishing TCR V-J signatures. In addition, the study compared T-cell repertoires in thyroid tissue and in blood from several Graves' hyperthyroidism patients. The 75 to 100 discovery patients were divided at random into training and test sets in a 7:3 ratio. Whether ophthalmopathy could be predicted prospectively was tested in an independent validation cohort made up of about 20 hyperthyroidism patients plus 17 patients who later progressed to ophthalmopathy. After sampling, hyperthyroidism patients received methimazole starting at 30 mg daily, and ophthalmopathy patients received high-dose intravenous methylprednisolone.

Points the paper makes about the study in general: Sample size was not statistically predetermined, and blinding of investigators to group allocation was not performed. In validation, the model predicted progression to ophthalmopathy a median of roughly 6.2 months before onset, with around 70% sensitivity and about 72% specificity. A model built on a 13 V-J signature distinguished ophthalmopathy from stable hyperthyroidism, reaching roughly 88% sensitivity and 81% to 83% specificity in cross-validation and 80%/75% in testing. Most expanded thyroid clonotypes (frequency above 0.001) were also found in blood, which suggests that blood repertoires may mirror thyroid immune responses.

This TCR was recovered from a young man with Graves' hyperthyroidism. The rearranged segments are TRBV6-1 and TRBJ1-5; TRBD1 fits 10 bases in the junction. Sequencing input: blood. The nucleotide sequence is TGTGCCAGCAGCCAACCGGGACAGGGGAGGCAGCCCCAGCATTTT. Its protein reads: CASSQPGQGRQPQHF.